The rows below give T cell receptor beta chains drawn from one sample of a study of CD8 T cells in ankylosing spondylitis. TCRdb recomputed calls from the 5' RACE reads with MiXCR, one row per CDR3 protein. The profile shows 100,000 to 150,000 distinct CDR3 sequences, around 7% of them singletons. The sequenced material came from blood, either unsorted or a sorted T cell fraction (not recorded which). These receptors all come from a male donor with ankylosing spondylitis or in good health (not recorded which). Each CDR3 is given with its conserved first and last residue. The D gene is left open where the match is weak. The size entry is marked missing in some rows and otherwise reads once, few, many or a size class.

clone_size: many; j_call: TRBJ1-4; d_call: NA; v_call: TRBV12-3/TRBV12-4; cdr3_nt: TGTGCCAGCAGTTCCGGGGGGGGAGCTAATGAAAAACTGTTTTTT; cdr3_aa: CASSSGGGANEKLFF
clone_size: many; j_call: TRBJ2-5; d_call: TRBD2; v_call: TRBV20-1; cdr3_nt: TGCAGTGCTAGAGAGATCCGGGCGGGAGGGCCGGAGGAGACCCAGTACTTC; cdr3_aa: CSAREIRAGGPEETQYF
clone_size: many; j_call: TRBJ2-5; d_call: TRBD1; v_call: TRBV20-1; cdr3_nt: TGCAGTGCTACCCCGCTGGGGACAGGATACCAAGAGACCCAGTACTTC; cdr3_aa: CSATPLGTGYQETQYF
clone_size: many; j_call: TRBJ2-5; d_call: NA; v_call: TRBV10-3; cdr3_nt: TGTGCCATCAGTGAGGTAAAGGACAATCAAGAGACCCAGTACTTC; cdr3_aa: CAISEVKDNQETQYF
clone_size: many; j_call: TRBJ1-2; d_call: TRBD1; v_call: TRBV5-1; cdr3_nt: TGCGCCAGCAGCACGGGACAGGGGAACTATGGCTACACCTTC; cdr3_aa: CASSTGQGNYGYTF
clone_size: many; j_call: TRBJ2-1; d_call: TRBD1; v_call: TRBV29-1; cdr3_nt: TGCAGCGTTGGACAGGGGGATGAGCAGTTCTTC; cdr3_aa: CSVGQGDEQFF
clone_size: many; j_call: TRBJ2-2; d_call: TRBD2; v_call: TRBV11-2; cdr3_nt: TGTGCCAGCAGCTACACCGGGACTACCGCCGGCGGGGAGCTGTTTTTT; cdr3_aa: CASSYTGTTAGGELFF
clone_size: many; j_call: TRBJ2-2; d_call: NA; v_call: TRBV24-1; cdr3_nt: TGTGCCACCAGTGACCCGTCGAACAGGGCCGGGGAGCTGTTTTTT; cdr3_aa: CATSDPSNRAGELFF
clone_size: NA; j_call: TRBJ2-7; d_call: NA; v_call: TRBV5-1; cdr3_nt: TGCGCCAGCAGCTTCCTGTCAGATCAGGCTGAGCAGTACTTC; cdr3_aa: CASSFLSDQAEQYF
clone_size: many; j_call: TRBJ1-2; d_call: TRBD1; v_call: TRBV20-1; cdr3_nt: TGCAGTGTGCCCCCGGGACAGGGAGGCGGCTATGGCTACACCTTC; cdr3_aa: CSVPPGQGGGYGYTF
clone_size: many; j_call: TRBJ2-3; d_call: NA; v_call: TRBV29-1; cdr3_nt: TGCAGCGCCGTAAAGGGATGGGGAGATACGCAGTATTTT; cdr3_aa: CSAVKGWGDTQYF
clone_size: NA; j_call: TRBJ2-5; d_call: NA; v_call: TRBV7-8; cdr3_nt: TGTGCCAGCAGCTTCCGGGACCCGGGGCCGACCCAGTACTTC; cdr3_aa: CASSFRDPGPTQYF
clone_size: many; j_call: TRBJ2-7; d_call: NA; v_call: TRBV5-1; cdr3_nt: TGCGCCAGCAGCTTGGATAGCGGAACCTACGAGCAGTACTTC; cdr3_aa: CASSLDSGTYEQYF
clone_size: many; j_call: TRBJ1-1; d_call: NA; v_call: TRBV5-5; cdr3_nt: TGTGCCAGCAGGACAAGTAAATTGAACACTGAAGCTTTCTTT; cdr3_aa: CASRTSKLNTEAFF
clone_size: many; j_call: TRBJ2-2; d_call: NA; v_call: TRBV5-1; cdr3_nt: TGCGCCAGCAGCTTGGAACAGGGTACCACCGGGGAGCTGTTTTTT; cdr3_aa: CASSLEQGTTGELFF
clone_size: many; j_call: TRBJ2-5; d_call: TRBD1; v_call: TRBV14; cdr3_nt: TGTGCCAGCAGCCAAGAGTACTTATCAGGGGGAGCCCAGTACTTC; cdr3_aa: CASSQEYLSGGAQYF
clone_size: NA; j_call: TRBJ2-7; d_call: NA; v_call: TRBV29-1; cdr3_nt: TGCAGCGTTGAGACTACAGGGCGGGAACCCTACGAGCAGTACTTC; cdr3_aa: CSVETTGREPYEQYF
clone_size: NA; j_call: TRBJ1-5; d_call: TRBD1; v_call: TRBV5-1; cdr3_nt: TGCGCCAGCAGTCCCGGGACAGTGAATCAGCCCCAGCATTTT; cdr3_aa: CASSPGTVNQPQHF
clone_size: many; j_call: TRBJ1-5; d_call: NA; v_call: TRBV12-3/TRBV12-4; cdr3_nt: TGTGCCAGCAGTTTAATTAAGGGCGCAAGCAATCAGCCCCAGCATTTT; cdr3_aa: CASSLIKGASNQPQHF
clone_size: many; j_call: TRBJ2-7; d_call: NA; v_call: TRBV5-1; cdr3_nt: TGCGCCAGCAGCTTGGGCCCGGGCTACGAGCAGTACTTC; cdr3_aa: CASSLGPGYEQYF
clone_size: many; j_call: TRBJ2-3; d_call: TRBD2; v_call: TRBV5-1; cdr3_nt: TGCGCCAGCAGCTCGCGAATCGGGGGGATGGGCACAGATACGCAGTATTTT; cdr3_aa: CASSSRIGGMGTDTQYF
clone_size: many; j_call: TRBJ2-2; d_call: NA; v_call: TRBV12-3/TRBV12-4; cdr3_nt: TGTGCCAGCAGTTTACCCCTGAGACTAGACGGGGAGCTGTTTTTT; cdr3_aa: CASSLPLRLDGELFF